What follows describes a single T cell receptor (beta chain). This specimen comes from a study of technical replicates of blood from a few donors. Measured with immunoSEQ multiplex PCR; TCRdb has only the in-frame clones, and not every one. The top ten clones hold about 0.41% of a sample with about 78,000 clones, 93% of them seen once. The length of the CDR3 is 15 residues. The J segment lost 6 bases and the V segment lost 3 bases, leaving 9 bases of the junction unmatched. Germline CDR1 reads PRHDT; CDR2 reads FYEKMQ (reference sequence). Material for sequencing was T cells isolated from PBMCs. The TCR sequence derives from a human donor in good health. The chain recombines TRBV13 with TRBJ1-2; the match to TRBD1 covers 8 bases. The DNA for the CDR3 is TGTGCCAGCAGCTTCGTGACAGGGGTAGAGGATGGCTACACCTTC. It yields the protein CASSFVTGVEDGYTF.